A selection of T cell receptor beta chains follows, all from one sample in a study of cytomegalovirus exposure and HLA in healthy donors. Here immunoSEQ multiplex PCR was the method, and the copy in TCRdb shows in-frame clones only, minus some. This table holds 76,000 or so clones, around 70% found once. Sequenced material: PBMCs. Receptor source: a middle-aged woman in good health and CMV-seropositive. Each CDR3 is given with its conserved first and last residue. A D gene is named only where the DNA matches it firmly. Clone size is shown for a subset of rows, as once, few, many or a class of expanded clone.

j_call	v_call	d_call	clone_size	cdr3_aa	cdr3_nt
TRBJ2-7	TRBV7-2	TRBD1	few	CASSFWGQGAPEQYF	TGTGCCAGCAGCTTCTGGGGACAGGGGGCGCCTGAGCAGTACTTC
TRBJ1-5	TRBV19	.	.	CASSVGQSNQPQHF	TGTGCCAGTAGTGTCGGACAGAGCAATCAGCCCCAGCATTTT
TRBJ2-1	TRBV6-5	TRBD1	once	CASTGTGDNEQFF	TGTGCCAGCACCGGGACAGGGGACAATGAGCAGTTCTTC
TRBJ2-7	TRBV5-8	TRBD1	.	CASRSPGQSSYEQYF	TGTGCCAGCAGATCACCGGGACAGAGCTCCTACGAGCAGTACTTC
TRBJ2-5	TRBV6-5	.	.	CASMGAGSWETQYF	TGTGCCAGCATGGGGGCAGGGTCGTGGGAGACCCAGTACTTC
TRBJ2-1	TRBV4-3	TRBD2	few	CASSPQLAEGGDEQFF	TGCGCCAGCAGCCCTCAACTCGCCGAGGGAGGGGATGAGCAGTTCTTC
TRBJ2-7	TRBV1	.	once	CTSSLRIGSRVYEQYF	TGCACCAGCAGCCTCCGGATCGGGTCCAGGGTATACGAGCAGTACTTC
TRBJ1-4	TRBV27	.	.	CASSPWASLLSKLFF	TGTGCCAGCAGTCCCTGGGCGTCCCTTTTGTCCAAACTGTTTTTT
TRBJ1-5	TRBV27	.	.	CASSLGVGQAGTYQPQHF	TGTGCCAGCAGTTTAGGAGTCGGTCAGGCGGGGACGTATCAGCCCCAGCATTTT
TRBJ2-3	TRBV5-4	.	.	CASSRALADTQYF	TGTGCCAGCAGCCGAGCTCTCGCAGATACGCAGTATTTT
TRBJ1-6	TRBV7-9	TRBD1	.	CASSPWDRADSPLHF	TGTGCCAGCAGCCCCTGGGACAGGGCGGATTCACCCCTCCACTTT
TRBJ2-7	TRBV7-2	.	few	CASSVSSVSYEQYF	TGTGCCAGCAGCGTTAGTAGCGTCTCCTACGAGCAGTACTTC
TRBJ2-6	TRBV5-4	TRBD1	.	CASSPDRGTGANVLTF	TGTGCCAGCAGCCCGGACAGGGGGACTGGGGCCAACGTCCTGACTTTC
TRBJ2-2	TRBV15	.	.	CATSRGWGDTGELFF	TGTGCCACCAGCAGAGGGTGGGGGGACACCGGGGAGCTGTTTTTT
TRBJ2-7	TRBV25-1	.	.	CASSDPEVTGRNEQYF	TGTGCCAGCAGTGATCCTGAAGTGACAGGGAGGAACGAGCAGTACTTC
TRBJ1-5	TRBV30	.	.	CAWSVQGNQPQHF	TGTGCCTGGAGTGTCCAGGGCAATCAGCCCCAGCATTTT